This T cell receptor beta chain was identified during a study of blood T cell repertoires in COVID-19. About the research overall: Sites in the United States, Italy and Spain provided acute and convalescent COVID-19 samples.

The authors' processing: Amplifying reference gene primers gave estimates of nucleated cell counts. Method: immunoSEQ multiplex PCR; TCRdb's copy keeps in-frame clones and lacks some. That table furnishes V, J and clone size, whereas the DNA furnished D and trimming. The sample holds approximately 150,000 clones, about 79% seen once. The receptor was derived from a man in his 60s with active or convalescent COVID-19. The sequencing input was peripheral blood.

CDR3 sequence (DNA): TGTGCCAGCAGCCCGCAGAGGACAGGGGCTGAAAAACTGTTTTTT. Amino acid sequence: CASSPQRTGAEKLFF. V is TRBV5-8 and J is TRBJ1-4, with TRBD1 matching over 9 bases. Per germline, CDR1 SGHTS and CDR2 YDEGEE. V shed 4 bases and J 7 bases; nucleotides not matched to a gene: 8. This CDR3 is built from 15 residues.